Below are 13 T cell receptor beta chains sequenced from a single sample in a study of shared clonotypes between healthy human individuals. Naive CD8 populations comprised CD45RO-negative cells positively selected for CCR7, excluding terminally differentiated effector memory CD45RA+ cells. Assay used: immunoSEQ multiplex PCR; TCRdb lists only in-frame clones, some missing. The profile shows around 1.9 million clones, under 95% of them singletons. The sequenced sample was naive CD8+ T cells from PBMCs. The source is a man in his late teens or twenties in good health. Some clones in this sample may be carry-over from other donors' samples.

This clone has just one count. The V call is TRBV10-1, the J call TRBJ1-2; 8 nucleotides align to TRBD1. J was trimmed by 7 bases and V by 6 bases; bases with no gene match: 10. Germline V gene data show CDR1 as WNHNN and CDR2 as SYGVQD (reference sequence). This CDR3 has 14 amino acids. The CDR3 DNA is TGCGCCAGCAGCTCGGACAGGGCGATATTTGGCTACACCTTC. It specifies CASSSDRAIFGYTF.

Only one count was recorded for this clone. The J gene is TRBJ2-7, the V gene TRBV10-3; TRBD2 is a possible D gene (6 bases). Trimming left V 1 base short and J 2 bases short, with 12 bases between. The CDR3 sequence is 15 residues long. Germline V lookup: CDR1 ENHRY, CDR2 SYGVKD. The CDR3 DNA sequence: TGTGCCATCAGTGAGTGGAGGGTCATAGCCTACGAGCAGTACTTC. Residues: CAISEWRVIAYEQYF.

This chain links TRBV11-2 with TRBJ2-7; the D gene is possibly TRBD2 (6 bases). Trimming stripped 0 bases from V and 6 bases from J, with 15 bases between. Germline CDR1 reads SGHAT; CDR2 reads FQNNGV. This CDR3 spans 15 amino acids. The CDR3 sequence: CASSLDKRARLEQYF. The CDR3 coding sequence is TGTGCCAGCAGCTTAGATAAGCGGGCCAGACTCGAGCAGTACTTC. Together with reference TRBV11-2 and TRBJ2-7, the CDR3 gives the full variable domain: EAGVAQSPRYKIIEKRQSVAFWCNPISGHATLYWYQQILGQGPKLLIQFQNNGVVDDSQLPKDRFSAERLKGVDSTLKIQPAKLEDSAVYLCASSLDKRARLEQYFGPGTRLTVT.

The chain uses TRBV13 and TRBJ2-5; D is undetermined. The DNA end lines up better with TRBJ2-7; the J call may be wrong. The CDR3 has 14 residues. Germline V gene sequence: CDR1 PRHDT, CDR2 FYEKMQ (reference sequence). The CDR3 protein is CASSLGTASYEQYF. The CDR3 DNA reads TGTGCCAGCAGCTTAGGAACGGCCTCCTACGAGCAGTACTTC.

The V call is TRBV7-9, the J call TRBJ2-2, with D perhaps given as TRBD1 or TRBD2 (5 bases each). The CDR3 loop spans 16 amino acids. CDR1 and CDR2 (germline): SEHNR, FQNEAQ (reference sequence). Trimming stripped 3 bases from V and 3 bases from J, with 14 bases between. The CDR3 is CASSLPPGPHTGELFF. The CDR3 region has the DNA TGTGCCAGCAGCTTGCCCCCGGGGCCCCACACCGGGGAGCTGTTTTTT.

This chain connects TRBV7-8 to TRBJ2-2, with D unclear. Per germline, CDR1 SGHVS and CDR2 FQNEAQ. V was shortened by 5 bases and J by 8 bases, with 9 bases between the two germline ends. The CDR3 extends over 12 amino acids. The CDR3 DNA reads TGTGCCAGCAGCCGGGTCGCGGGGGAGCTGTTTTTT. It is translated as CASSRVAGELFF.

The chain recombines TRBV28 with TRBJ1-4; 11 positions match TRBD1. V gave up 4 bases and J gave up 4 bases; unmatched junction bases: 8. CDR3 size: 17 residues. Germline loops: CDR1 MDHEN, CDR2 SYDVKM. CDR3 in amino acids: CASSSGTGGSYNEKLFF. The CDR3 nucleotides read TGTGCCAGCAGTTCCGGGACAGGGGGTTCTTATAATGAAAAACTGTTTTTT.

The chain couples TRBV2 to TRBJ1-6, with D tentatively TRBD1 (5 bases). The germline CDR1 and CDR2 sequences are SNHLY and FYNNEI. The CDR3 runs to 16 residues. Trimming took 4 bases from V and 6 from J, leaving 16 bases between them. Written as DNA, the CDR3 is TGTGCCAGCAGTGGACAGTCGGTGGTGGGTAATTCACCCCTCCACTTT. Its protein is CASSGQSVVGNSPLHF.

The V gene is TRBV9, the J gene TRBJ1-2; D might be TRBD1 (5 bases). CDR1 and CDR2 from the germline V gene are SGDLS and YYNGEE. V lost 6 bases to trimming and J lost 0 bases, with 12 bases between them. The CDR3 runs 14 residues. As DNA, the CDR3 is TGTGCCAGCAACTGGGGCAGTGCTAACTATGGCTACACCTTC. Translated: CASNWGSANYGYTF.

The chain has TRBV7-2 and TRBJ2-7, with 10 bases matching TRBD2. Germline loops: CDR1 SGHTA, CDR2 FQGNSA. The CDR3 spans 15 residues. V trimming: 6 bases; J trimming: 2 bases; junction bases outside the gene matches: 7. CDR3 bases: TGTGCCAGCAGTTGGACTAGCGGTCCTCCCTACGAGCAGTACTTC. It encodes CASSWTSGPPYEQYF.

The chain is built from TRBV9 and TRBJ2-5; 10 bases are a match to TRBD2. After removal of 0 bases from V and 0 bases from J, the junction contained 2 bases not matched to a gene. The CDR3 covers 16 residues. Germline V CDR1 and CDR2: SGDLS, YYNGEE. The CDR3 region is CASSVGLAGDQETQYF. CDR3 DNA: TGTGCCAGCAGCGTAGGGCTAGCGGGGGACCAAGAGACCCAGTACTTC.

J is TRBJ2-5 and V is TRBV28, with TRBD2 as a possible D gene (7 bases). The V and J ends lost 4 bases and 2 bases respectively, with 17 bases between them. Germline V gene lookup returns CDR1 MDHEN and CDR2 SYDVKM. This CDR3 has 16 amino acids. CDR3 nucleotides: TGTGCCAGCAGTTCGCGCGGGGGCGCCCTACAAGAGACCCAGTACTTC. Its translation is CASSSRGGALQETQYF.

The chain links TRBV28 to TRBJ2-5; D not resolved. V lost 7 bases and J lost 4, with 19 bases in between. From germline, CDR1 is MDHEN and CDR2 SYDVKM. This CDR3 has 15 amino acids. The CDR3 region has the DNA TGTGCCAGCACGGAAAAGCTCCCTAAGCGAGAGACCCAGTACTTC. Its translation is CASTEKLPKRETQYF.